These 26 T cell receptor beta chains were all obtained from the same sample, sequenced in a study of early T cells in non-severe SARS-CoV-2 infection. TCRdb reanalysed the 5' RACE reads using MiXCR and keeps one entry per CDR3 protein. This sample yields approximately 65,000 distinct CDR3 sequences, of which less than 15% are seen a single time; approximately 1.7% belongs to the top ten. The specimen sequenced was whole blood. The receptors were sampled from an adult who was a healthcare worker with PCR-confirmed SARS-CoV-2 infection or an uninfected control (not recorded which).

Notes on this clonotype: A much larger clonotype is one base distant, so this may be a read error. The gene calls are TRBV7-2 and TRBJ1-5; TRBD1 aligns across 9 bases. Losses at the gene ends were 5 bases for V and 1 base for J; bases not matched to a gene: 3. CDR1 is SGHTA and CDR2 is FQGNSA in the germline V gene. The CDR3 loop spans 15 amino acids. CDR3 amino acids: CASSPTGGSNQPQHF. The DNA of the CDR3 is TGTGCCAGCAGCCCGACAGGGGGGAGCAATCAGCCCCAGCATTTT.

The CDR3 spells CSARGGALSSYEQYF. DNA for the CDR3: TGCAGTGCTAGAGGAGGGGCCCTCAGCTCCTACGAGCAGTACTTC. The chain recombines TRBV20-1 with TRBJ2-7, with D perhaps being TRBD1 or TRBD2 (5 bases each). Germline-derived CDR1 and CDR2 are DFQATT and SNEGSKA (reference sequence). The V gene lost 1 base and the J gene lost 0 bases, with 13 bases spanning the gap. The CDR3 is 15 residues long.

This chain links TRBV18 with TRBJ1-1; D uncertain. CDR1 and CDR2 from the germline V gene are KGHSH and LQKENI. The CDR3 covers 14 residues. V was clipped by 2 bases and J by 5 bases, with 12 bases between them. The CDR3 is CASSPIPIGTEAFF. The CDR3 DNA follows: TGTGCCAGCTCACCAATCCCCATCGGGACTGAAGCTTTCTTT.

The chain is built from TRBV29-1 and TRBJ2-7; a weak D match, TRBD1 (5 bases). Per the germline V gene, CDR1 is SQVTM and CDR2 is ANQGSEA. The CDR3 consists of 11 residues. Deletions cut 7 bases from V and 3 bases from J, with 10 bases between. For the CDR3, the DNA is TGCAGCGCTTTACAGGTCTACGAGCAGTACTTC. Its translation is CSALQVYEQYF.

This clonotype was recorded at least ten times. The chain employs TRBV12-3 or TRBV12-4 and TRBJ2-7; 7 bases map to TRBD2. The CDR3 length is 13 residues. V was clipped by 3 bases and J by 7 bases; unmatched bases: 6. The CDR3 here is CASSLGGIGEQYF. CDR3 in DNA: TGTGCCAGCAGTTTGGGAGGGATTGGGGAGCAGTACTTC.

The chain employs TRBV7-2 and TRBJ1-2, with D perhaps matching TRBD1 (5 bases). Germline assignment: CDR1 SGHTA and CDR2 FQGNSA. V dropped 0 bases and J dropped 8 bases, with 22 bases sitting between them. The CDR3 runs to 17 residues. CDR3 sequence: CASSLARGTGSVWGYTF. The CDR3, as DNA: TGTGCCAGCAGCTTAGCGCGGGGGACGGGGTCCGTCTGGGGCTACACCTTC.

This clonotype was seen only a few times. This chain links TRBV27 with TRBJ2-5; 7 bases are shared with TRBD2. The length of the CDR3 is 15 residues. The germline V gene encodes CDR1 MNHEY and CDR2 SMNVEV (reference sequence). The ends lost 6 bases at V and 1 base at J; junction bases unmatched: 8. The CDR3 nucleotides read TGTGCCAGCAGATGGGGGGGGTTGGGCCAAGAGACCCAGTACTTC. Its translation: CASRWGGLGQETQYF.

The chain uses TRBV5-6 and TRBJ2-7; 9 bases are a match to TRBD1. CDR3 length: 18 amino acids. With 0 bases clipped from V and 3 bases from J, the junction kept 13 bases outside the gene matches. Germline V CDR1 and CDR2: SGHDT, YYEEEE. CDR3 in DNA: TGTGCCAGCAGCTTGGGCCCGGGACAGGGCCCATCCTACTACGAGCAGTACTTC. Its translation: CASSLGPGQGPSYYEQYF.

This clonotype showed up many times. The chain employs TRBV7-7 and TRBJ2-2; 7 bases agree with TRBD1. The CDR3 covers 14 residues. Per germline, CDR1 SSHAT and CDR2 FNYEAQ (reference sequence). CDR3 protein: CASTRQGNTGELFF. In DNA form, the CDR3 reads TGTGCTAGTACGCGACAGGGGAACACCGGGGAGCTGTTTTTT. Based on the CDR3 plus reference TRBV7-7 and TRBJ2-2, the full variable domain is GAGVSQSPRYKVTKRGQDVTLRCDPISSHATLYWYQQALGQGPEFLTYFNYEAQPDKSGLPSDRFSAERPEGSISTLTIQRTEQRDSAMYRCASTRQGNTGELFFGEGSRLTVL.

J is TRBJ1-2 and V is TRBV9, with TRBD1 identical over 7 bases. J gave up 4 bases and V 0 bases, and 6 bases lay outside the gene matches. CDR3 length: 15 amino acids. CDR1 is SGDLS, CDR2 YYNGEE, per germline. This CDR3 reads CASSVESTGPYGYTF. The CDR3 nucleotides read TGTGCCAGCAGCGTAGAGTCGACAGGGCCCTATGGCTACACCTTC.

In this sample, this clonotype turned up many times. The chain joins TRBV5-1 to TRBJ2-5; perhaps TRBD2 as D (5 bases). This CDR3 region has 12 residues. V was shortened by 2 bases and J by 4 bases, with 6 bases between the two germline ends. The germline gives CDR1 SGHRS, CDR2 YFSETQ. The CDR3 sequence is CASSFEGETQYF. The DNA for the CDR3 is TGCGCCAGCAGCTTCGAGGGAGAGACCCAGTACTTC.

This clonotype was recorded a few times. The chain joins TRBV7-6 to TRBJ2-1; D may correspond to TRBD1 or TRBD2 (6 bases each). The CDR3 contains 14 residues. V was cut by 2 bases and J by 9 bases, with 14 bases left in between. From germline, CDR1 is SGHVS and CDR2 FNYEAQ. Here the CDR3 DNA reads TGTGCCAGCAGCTTAACGACGGGGGCGGCTGAGCAGTTCTTC. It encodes CASSLTTGAAEQFF.

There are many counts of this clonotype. The chain's CDR3 is CASSLGPGGPTGEQFF. The CDR3 DNA is TGTGCCAGCAGCTTGGGACCGGGGGGGCCGACCGGTGAGCAGTTCTTC. The V call is TRBV5-4, the J call TRBJ2-1; 8 bases align to TRBD2. Germline V gene sequence: CDR1 SGHNT, CDR2 YYREEE (reference sequence). The V and J ends lost 0 bases and 9 bases, in that order; junction bases with no gene match: 11. CDR3 length equals 16 residues.

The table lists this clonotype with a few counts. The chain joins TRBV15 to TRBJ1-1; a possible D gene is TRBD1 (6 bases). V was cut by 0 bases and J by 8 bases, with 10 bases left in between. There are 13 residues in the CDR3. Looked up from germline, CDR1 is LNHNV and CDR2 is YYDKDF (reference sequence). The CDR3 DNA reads TGTGCCACCAGCAGAGATATCGGGACAGAAGCTTTCTTT. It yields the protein CATSRDIGTEAFF.

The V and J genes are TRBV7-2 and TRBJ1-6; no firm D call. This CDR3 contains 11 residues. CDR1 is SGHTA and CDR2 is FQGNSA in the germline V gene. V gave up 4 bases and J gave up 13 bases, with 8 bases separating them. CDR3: CASSSPRPLHF. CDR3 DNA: TGTGCCAGCAGCTCTCCTCGGCCCCTCCACTTT. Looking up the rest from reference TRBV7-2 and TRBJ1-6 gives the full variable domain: GAGVSQSPSNKVTEKGKDVELRCDPISGHTALYWYRQSLGQGLEFLIYFQGNSAPDKSGLPSDRFSAERTGGSVSTLTIQRTQQEDSAVYLCASSSPRPLHFGNGTRLTVT.

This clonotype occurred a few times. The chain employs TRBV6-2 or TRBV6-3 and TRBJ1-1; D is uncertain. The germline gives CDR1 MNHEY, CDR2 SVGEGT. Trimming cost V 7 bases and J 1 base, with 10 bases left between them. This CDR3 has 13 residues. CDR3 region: CASKGRPNTEAFF. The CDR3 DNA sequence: TGTGCCAGCAAAGGCAGGCCGAACACTGAAGCTTTCTTT.

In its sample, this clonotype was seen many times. CDR3 in amino acids: CASRRLAASTDTQYF. CDR3 DNA sequence: TGTGCCAGCAGGAGACTAGCGGCCTCCACAGATACGCAGTATTTT. This chain links TRBV12-3 or TRBV12-4 with TRBJ2-3, with 9 bases matching TRBD2. The CDR3 is made up of 15 amino acids. V trimming: 6 bases; J trimming: 2 bases; junction bases outside the gene matches: 6.

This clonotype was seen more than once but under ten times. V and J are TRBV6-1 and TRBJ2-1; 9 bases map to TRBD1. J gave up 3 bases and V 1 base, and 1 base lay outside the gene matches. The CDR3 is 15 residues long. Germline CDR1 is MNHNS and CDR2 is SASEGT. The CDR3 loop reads CASSEGQGDYNEQFF. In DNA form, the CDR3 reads TGTGCCAGCAGTGAAGGACAGGGGGACTACAATGAGCAGTTCTTC.

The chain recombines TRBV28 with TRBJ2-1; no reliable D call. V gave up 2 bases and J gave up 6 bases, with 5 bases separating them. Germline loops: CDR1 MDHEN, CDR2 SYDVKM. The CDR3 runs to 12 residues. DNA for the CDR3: TGTGCCAGCAGTTTACGGGTCAATGAGCAGTTCTTC. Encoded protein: CASSLRVNEQFF.

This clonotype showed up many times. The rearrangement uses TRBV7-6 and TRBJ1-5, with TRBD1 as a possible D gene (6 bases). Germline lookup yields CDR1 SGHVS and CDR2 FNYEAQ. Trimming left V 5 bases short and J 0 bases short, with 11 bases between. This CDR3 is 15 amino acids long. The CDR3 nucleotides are TGTGCCAGCAGCGAGGACAGCTATAGCAATCAGCCCCAGCATTTT. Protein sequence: CASSEDSYSNQPQHF.

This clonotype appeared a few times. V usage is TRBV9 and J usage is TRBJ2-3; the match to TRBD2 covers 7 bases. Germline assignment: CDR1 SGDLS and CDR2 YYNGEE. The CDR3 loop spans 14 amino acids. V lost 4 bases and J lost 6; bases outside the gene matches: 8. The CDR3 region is CASSPWAGEDTQYF. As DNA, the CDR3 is TGTGCCAGCAGCCCCTGGGCGGGGGAGGATACGCAGTATTTT.

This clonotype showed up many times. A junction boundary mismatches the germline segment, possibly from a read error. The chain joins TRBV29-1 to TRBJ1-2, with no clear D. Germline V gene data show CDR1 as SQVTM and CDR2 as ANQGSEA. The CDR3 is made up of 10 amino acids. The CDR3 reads CSVDLPTPHF. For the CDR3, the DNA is TGCAGCGTTGACTTGCCAACTCCCCACTTC.

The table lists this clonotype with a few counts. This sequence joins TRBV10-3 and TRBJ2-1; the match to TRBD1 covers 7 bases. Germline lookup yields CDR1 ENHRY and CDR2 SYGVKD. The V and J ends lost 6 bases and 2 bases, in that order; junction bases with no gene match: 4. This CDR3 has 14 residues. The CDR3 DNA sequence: TGTGCCATCAGGACGGGACAGACCTACAATGAGCAGTTCTTC. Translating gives CAIRTGQTYNEQFF.

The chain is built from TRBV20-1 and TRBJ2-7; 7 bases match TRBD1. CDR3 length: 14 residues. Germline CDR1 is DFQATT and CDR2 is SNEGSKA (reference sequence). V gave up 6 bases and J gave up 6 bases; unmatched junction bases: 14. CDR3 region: CSATRTGPSGEQYF. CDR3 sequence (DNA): TGCAGTGCCACCCGGACAGGCCCTTCGGGCGAGCAGTACTTC.

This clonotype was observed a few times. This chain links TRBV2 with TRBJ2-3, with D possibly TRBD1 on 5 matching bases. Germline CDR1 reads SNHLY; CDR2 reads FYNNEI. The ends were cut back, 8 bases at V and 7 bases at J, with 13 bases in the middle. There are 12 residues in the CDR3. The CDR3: CASADQGYTQYF. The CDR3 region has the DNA TGTGCCAGCGCCGACCAGGGATATACGCAGTATTTT.

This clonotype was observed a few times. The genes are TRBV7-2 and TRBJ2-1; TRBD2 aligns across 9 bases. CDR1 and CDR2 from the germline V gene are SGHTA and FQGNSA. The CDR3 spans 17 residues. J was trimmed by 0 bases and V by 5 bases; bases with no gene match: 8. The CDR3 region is CASSPRPAGGSYNEQFF. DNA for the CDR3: TGTGCCAGCAGCCCCCGCCCAGCGGGGGGCTCCTACAATGAGCAGTTCTTC.